The rows below give T cell receptor beta chains drawn from one sample of a study of response to subunit inactivated influenza vaccine. TCRdb reprocessed the RT-PCR reads with MiXCR, giving one entry per CDR3 protein. The table lists hundreds of thousands of distinct CDR3 sequences, approximately 12% of them singletons, with 10% in the top ten. Sequences were derived from PBMCs from blood, sampled on the day of vaccination. Receptors were obtained from a man aged 50 to 59 who received an inactivated influenza vaccine. Each CDR3 is given with its conserved first and last residue. D genes are given only for firm matches. Clone size, where shown, is once, few, many, or a class for clones that have expanded.

len	d_gene	v_gene	j_gene	abundance	CDR3nt	CDR3aa
15	TRBD1	TRBV5-1	TRBJ2-1	many	TGCGCCAGCAGTCCCGGGACAGTAGGCTGGAATGAGCAGTTCTTC	CASSPGTVGWNEQFF
15	NA	TRBV7-8	TRBJ1-1	few	TGTGCCAGCAGCTTAGGGCGTGGGGGAGGGCCTGAAGCTTTCTTT	CASSLGRGGGPEAFF
13	NA	TRBV5-1	TRBJ2-7	many	TGCGCCAGCAGCGCACTACAGAGATACGAGCAGTACTTC	CASSALQRYEQYF
16	NA	TRBV21-1	TRBJ1-6	few	TGTGCCAGCAGCCGGGACTCAGCGCCCTATAATTCACCCCTCCACTTT	CASSRDSAPYNSPLHF
15	TRBD2	TRBV7-7	TRBJ2-5	NA	TGTGCCAGCAGTAGGACTAGCGGGCCCCAAGAGACCCAGTACTTC	CASSRTSGPQETQYF
16	NA	TRBV7-2	TRBJ2-7	NA	TGTGCCAGCAGCTTAGCGCGGGGCGCAACCCCCTACGAGCAGTACTTC	CASSLARGATPYEQYF
12	NA	TRBV10-3	TRBJ2-7	few	TGTGCCATCAGTGAGTTGGGGGCGGAGCAGTACTTC	CAISELGAEQYF
12	TRBD2	TRBV28	TRBJ2-1	NA	TGTGCCAGCAGTTTACCTAGCGGGAATATGTTCTTC	CASSLPSGNMFF
17	NA	TRBV4-2	TRBJ2-2	many	TGTGCCAGCAGCCACCCCGACAGAGATTTGAAAACCGGGGAGCTGTTTTTT	CASSHPDRDLKTGELFF
15	NA	TRBV20-1	TRBJ2-2	NA	TGCAGTGCTAGAGTCGGCTCCTCGGGGACCGGGGAGCTGTTTTTT	CSARVGSSGTGELFF
17	TRBD2	TRBV28	TRBJ2-3	NA	TGTGCCAGCAGTCCGCTCCGCCTAGCGGACCTCACAGATACGCAGTATTTT	CASSPLRLADLTDTQYF
15	NA	TRBV5-4	TRBJ2-3	few	TGTGCCAGCAGCTTGGACGGGTTGCGCACAGATACGCAGTATTTT	CASSLDGLRTDTQYF
17	TRBD2	TRBV20-1	TRBJ2-1	NA	TGCAGTGCTAGGGATGCAGGACTAGCGGGGATCTACAATGAGCAGTTCTTC	CSARDAGLAGIYNEQFF
13	NA	TRBV6-1	TRBJ1-1	many	TGTGCCAGCACTGACAGGTTGAACACTGAAGCTTTCTTT	CASTDRLNTEAFF
15	NA	TRBV14	TRBJ2-5	NA	TGTGCCAGCAGCCAAGATACGGGGCTAAGGGAGACCCAGTACTTC	CASSQDTGLRETQYF
14	NA	TRBV2	TRBJ2-1	few	TGTGCCAGCAGTGAAGCCCCTACCGAGGAAAGGGAGTTCTTC	CASSEAPTEEREFF
15	NA	TRBV7-2	TRBJ2-3	NA	TGTGCCAGCAGCTTAGGGCGCGAGGTCGCAGATACGCAGTATTTT	CASSLGREVADTQYF
14	TRBD1	TRBV6-1	TRBJ2-7	few	TGTGCCAGCAGCCCTCGGACAGGGAGGAACGAGCAGTACTTC	CASSPRTGRNEQYF
11	NA	TRBV20-1	TRBJ1-1	NA	TGCAGTGCATCGTTGGACACTGAAGCTTTCTTT	CSASLDTEAFF
14	NA	TRBV7-9	TRBJ1-4	few	TGTGCCAGCAGACGTGGACAGAATAATGAAAAACTGTTTTTT	CASRRGQNNEKLFF
15	TRBD1	TRBV4-2	TRBJ2-7	NA	TGTGCCAGCAGCCAATCGGACAGGACCCATGATGAGCAGTACTTC	CASSQSDRTHDEQYF
14	TRBD2	TRBV29-1	TRBJ2-1	NA	TGCAGCGTTGAGACTAGCGGGGCCTACAATGAGCAGTTCTTC	CSVETSGAYNEQFF
14	NA	TRBV7-2	TRBJ2-3	few	TGTGCCAGCAGCTTCGCCACCCCCACAGATACGCAGTATTTT	CASSFATPTDTQYF
15	TRBD2	TRBV28	TRBJ2-3	NA	TGTGCCAGCAGTCGCGGGGGGCAGCTCACAGATACGCAGTATTTT	CASSRGGQLTDTQYF
14	NA	TRBV5-1	TRBJ2-7	NA	TGCGCCAGCTTCAGGGGCCCATCTTCCTACGAGCAGTACTTC	CASFRGPSSYEQYF
12	TRBD1	TRBV29-1	TRBJ2-5	NA	TGCAGCGTTGTAGGGGGCAGCGAGACCCAGTACTTC	CSVVGGSETQYF
14	TRBD1	TRBV3-1	TRBJ1-5	NA	TGTGCCAGCAGCCAGACAGGGGATCGCCAGCCCCAGCATTTT	CASSQTGDRQPQHF